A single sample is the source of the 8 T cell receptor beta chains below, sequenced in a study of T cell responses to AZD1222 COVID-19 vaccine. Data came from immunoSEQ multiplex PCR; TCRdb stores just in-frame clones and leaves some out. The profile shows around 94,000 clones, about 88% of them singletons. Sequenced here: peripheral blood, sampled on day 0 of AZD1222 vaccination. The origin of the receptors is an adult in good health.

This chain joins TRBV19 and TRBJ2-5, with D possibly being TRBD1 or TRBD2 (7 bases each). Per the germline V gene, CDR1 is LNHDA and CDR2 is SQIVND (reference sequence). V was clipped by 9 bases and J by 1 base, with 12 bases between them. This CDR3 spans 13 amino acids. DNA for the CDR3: TGTGCCAGCTCAGGGGGGGGCCAAGAGACCCAGTACTTC. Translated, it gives CASSGGGQETQYF.

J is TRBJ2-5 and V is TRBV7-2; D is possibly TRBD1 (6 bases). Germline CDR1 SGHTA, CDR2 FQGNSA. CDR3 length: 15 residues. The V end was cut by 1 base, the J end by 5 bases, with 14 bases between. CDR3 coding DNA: TGTGCCAGCAGCTTAGGGCAGGGGTGGGGTGAGACCCAGTACTTC. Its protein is CASSLGQGWGETQYF.

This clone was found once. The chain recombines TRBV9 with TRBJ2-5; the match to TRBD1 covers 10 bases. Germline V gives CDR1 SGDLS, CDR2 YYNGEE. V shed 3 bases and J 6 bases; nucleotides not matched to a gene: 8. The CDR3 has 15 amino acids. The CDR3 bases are TGTGCCAGCAGCGGGAACGGGGACAGGGGACAGACCCAGTACTTC. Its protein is CASSGNGDRGQTQYF.

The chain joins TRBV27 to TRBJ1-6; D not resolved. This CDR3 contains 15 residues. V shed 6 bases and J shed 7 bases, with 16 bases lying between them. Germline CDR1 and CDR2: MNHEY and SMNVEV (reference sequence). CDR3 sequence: CASRSFREGNSPLHF. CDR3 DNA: TGTGCCAGCAGATCCTTTAGGGAGGGAAATTCACCCCTCCACTTT.

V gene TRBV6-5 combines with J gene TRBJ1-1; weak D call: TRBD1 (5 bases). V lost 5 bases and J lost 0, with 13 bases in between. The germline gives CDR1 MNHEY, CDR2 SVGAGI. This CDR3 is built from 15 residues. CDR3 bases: TGTGCCAGCAGTCGGGACGGCATCATGAACACTGAAGCTTTCTTT. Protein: CASSRDGIMNTEAFF.

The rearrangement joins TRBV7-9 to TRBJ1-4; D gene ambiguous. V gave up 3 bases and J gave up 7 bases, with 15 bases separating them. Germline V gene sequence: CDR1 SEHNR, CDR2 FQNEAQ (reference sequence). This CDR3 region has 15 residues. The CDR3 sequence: CASSFLAGIGEKLFF. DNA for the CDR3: TGTGCCAGCAGCTTCCTAGCGGGAATTGGTGAAAAACTGTTTTTT.

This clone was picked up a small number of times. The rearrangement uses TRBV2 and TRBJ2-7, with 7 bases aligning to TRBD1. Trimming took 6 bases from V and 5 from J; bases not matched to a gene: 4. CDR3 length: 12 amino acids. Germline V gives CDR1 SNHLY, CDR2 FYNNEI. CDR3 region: CASRLTGDEQYF. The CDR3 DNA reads TGTGCCAGCAGGCTTACAGGGGACGAGCAGTACTTC. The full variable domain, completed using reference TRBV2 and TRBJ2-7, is EPEVTQTPSHQVTQMGQEVILRCVPISNHLYFYWYRQILGQKVEFLVSFYNNEISEKSEIFDDQFSVERPDGSNFTLKIRSTKLEDSAMYFCASRLTGDEQYFGPGTRLTVT.

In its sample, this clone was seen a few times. DNA of the CDR3: TGTGCCAGTAGTAATGGGGAGTTTACCTACAATGAGCAGTTCTTC. Amino acids: CASSNGEFTYNEQFF. V and J are TRBV19 and TRBJ2-1; possible D gene TRBD2, 5 bases. V was shortened by 4 bases and J by 2 bases, with 12 bases between the two germline ends. Germline CDR1 is LNHDA and CDR2 is SQIVND (reference sequence). The CDR3 consists of 15 residues.